The clone carrying this T cell receptor (beta chain) was counted at least ten times. Amplification of TCR beta CDR3 regions used RNA transcripts. RT-PCR in the first round used HTBI primers; a second-round multiplex PCR followed. TCRdb analysed the multiplex PCR reads with MiXCR anew, one entry per CDR3 protein. This repertoire shows over a million distinct CDR3 sequences, approximately 35% found once; its top ten account for 11%. This sample was included in a study of Graves' ophthalmopathy and Graves' hyperthyroidism. V lost 0 bases and J 9 bases, leaving 12 bases between the germline ends. The CDR3 is 13 residues long. The germline gives CDR1 DFQATT, CDR2 SNEGSKA (reference sequence).

The sequenced sample was peripheral blood or thyroid tissue (not recorded which). The TCR sequence derives from an adult man with Graves' hyperthyroidism. V is TRBV20-1 and J is TRBJ1-5; D remains unclear. This chain's CDR3 is CSARDLRGVPQHF. CDR3 DNA: TGCAGTGCTAGAGATCTCCGGGGTGTGCCCCAGCATTTT.